This TCR beta chain was captured in a study of CD8 T cells in Susac syndrome. Reverse transcription used about 0.45 to 1 ug RNA and random hexamers. MiXCR was run by TCRdb on the immunoSEQ multiplex PCR reads, yielding one entry per CDR3 protein. The data contain 150,000 to 250,000 distinct CDR3 sequences, over 90% of them seen just once; the ten biggest clones take up approximately 0.097%. V lost 2 bases and J lost 5, with 15 bases in between. Germline CDR1 is GTSNPN and CDR2 is SVGIG (reference sequence). CDR3 length equals 14 residues. The V and J genes are TRBV30 and TRBJ1-2, with a possible D match to TRBD1 (5 bases). Sequenced input: CD4+ T cells from PBMCs. The sequence was obtained from a human donor with multiple sclerosis. Written as DNA, the CDR3 is TGTGCCTGGAGTCGACAGCGAGGGGTTTATGGCTACACCTTC. Amino acid sequence: CAWSRQRGVYGYTF.